The 26 T cell receptor beta chains below come from one sample, sequenced in a study of response to subunit inactivated influenza vaccine. TCRdb itself ran the RT-PCR reads through MiXCR, one entry per CDR3 protein. Altogether roughly 150,000 distinct CDR3 sequences are present, about 11% being singletons, with the ten largest covering 12%. The starting material was non-naive T cells sorted from PBMCs, obtained 35 to 45 days after vaccination. Receptors originate from a man aged 50-59 years who received an inactivated influenza vaccine.

This clonotype appeared many times. V gene TRBV5-1 combines with J gene TRBJ2-3, with D unclear. CDR1 is SGHRS and CDR2 is YFSETQ in the germline V gene. Between the trimmed V and J ends, which lost 4 bases and 1 base, there was a span of 16 bases. CDR3 size: 16 residues. The CDR3 sequence is CASSITALGGTDTQYF. CDR3 nucleotide sequence: TGCGCCAGCAGCATTACAGCCCTAGGTGGCACAGATACGCAGTATTTT.

This clonotype was detected ten times or more. This sequence joins TRBV4-3 and TRBJ1-5; 7 bases match TRBD1. In germline, CDR1 is LGHNA, CDR2 YSLEER. CDR3 length: 15 amino acids. After removal of 4 bases from V and 5 bases from J, the junction contained 8 bases not matched to a gene. This CDR3 reads CASSRDRQGDQPQHF. In DNA, the CDR3 is TGCGCCAGCAGCCGGGACCGGCAGGGGGATCAGCCCCAGCATTTT.

This clonotype was found a few times. The genes are TRBV12-3 or TRBV12-4 and TRBJ2-7; no reliable D call. The CDR3 runs to 13 residues. Between the trimmed V and J ends, which lost 0 bases and 7 bases, there was a span of 10 bases. The CDR3 DNA sequence: TGTGCCAGCAGTTTAGCGCTTTCTTTAGAGCAGTACTTC. Translating gives CASSLALSLEQYF.

This rearrangement joins TRBV2 to TRBJ2-4; 8 nucleotides match TRBD2. The CDR3 totals 16 residues. Trimming at V came to 8 bases and at J to 2 bases, leaving 11 bases not matched to a gene. CDR1 and CDR2 from the germline V gene are SNHLY and FYNNEI. The CDR3 spells CASEGGGLTTKNIQYF. DNA for the CDR3: TGTGCCAGCGAGGGCGGGGGGCTTACTACCAAAAACATTCAGTACTTC. Full variable domain (remainder filled in from reference TRBV2 and TRBJ2-4): EPEVTQTPSHQVTQMGQEVILRCVPISNHLYFYWYRQILGQKVEFLVSFYNNEISEKSEIFDDQFSVERPDGSNFTLKIRSTKLEDSAMYFCASEGGGLTTKNIQYFGAGTRLSVL.

The V and J genes are TRBV11-2 and TRBJ2-2, with D possibly being TRBD2 (5 bases). Per germline, CDR1 SGHAT and CDR2 FQNNGV. Trimming removed 1 base at V and 0 bases at J, with 6 bases between. The CDR3 runs 15 residues. The DNA for the CDR3 is TGTGCCAGCAGCTTAGTCGGGACGAACACCGGGGAGCTGTTTTTT. Amino acid sequence: CASSLVGTNTGELFF.

This clonotype was seen a few times. This chain uses TRBV7-9 with TRBJ2-3; tentatively, D is TRBD1 (6 bases). Germline V gene data show CDR1 as SEHNR and CDR2 as FQNEAQ (reference sequence). The CDR3 sequence is 16 residues long. V was shortened by 6 bases and J by 3 bases, with 19 bases between the two germline ends. DNA for the CDR3: TGTGCCAGCAGTCAGGTCAGGGGTTTGGGGACAGATACGCAGTATTTT. It encodes CASSQVRGLGTDTQYF.

This sequence joins TRBV9 and TRBJ1-3, with D maybe TRBD1 (6 bases). The CDR3 has 16 residues. In germline, CDR1 is SGDLS, CDR2 YYNGEE. V gave up 4 bases and J gave up 2 bases, with 16 bases separating them. CDR3 in amino acids: CASSSQGGGPGNTIYF. In DNA, the CDR3 is TGTGCCAGCAGCTCCCAAGGTGGGGGCCCTGGAAACACCATATATTTT.

This sequence joins TRBV7-2 and TRBJ2-2; D is ambiguous. This CDR3 has 16 amino acids. Deletions cut 2 bases from V and 4 bases from J, with 14 bases between. Germline V gene sequence: CDR1 SGHTA, CDR2 FQGNSA. The CDR3 is CASSLYGRRGTGELFF. The CDR3 DNA reads TGTGCCAGCAGCTTATATGGGCGACGAGGCACCGGGGAGCTGTTTTTT.

Ten or more counts support this clonotype. The genes are TRBV20-1 and TRBJ1-6; D unclear. V dropped 6 bases and J dropped 7 bases, with 10 bases sitting between them. The CDR3 contains 12 residues. From germline, CDR1 is DFQATT and CDR2 SNEGSKA (reference sequence). CDR3 loop: CSAEIGNSPLHF. Written as DNA, the CDR3 is TGCAGTGCCGAGATCGGGAATTCACCCCTCCACTTT.

The V call is TRBV5-1, the J call TRBJ2-3; the D is unclear. Germline V lookup: CDR1 SGHRS, CDR2 YFSETQ. This CDR3 is 13 amino acids long. V gave up 5 bases and J gave up 6 bases, with 13 bases separating them. This CDR3 reads CASSSRATDTQYF. CDR3 coding DNA: TGCGCCAGCAGTTCAAGGGCGACTGATACGCAGTATTTT.

The CDR3 spells CASSGGTRGETQYF. CDR3 bases: TGTGCCAGCAGTGGGGGGACTAGGGGGGAGACCCAGTACTTC. The V and J genes are TRBV2 and TRBJ2-5, with 8 nucleotides matching TRBD2. The CDR3 runs 14 residues. V trimming: 4 bases; J trimming: 5 bases; junction bases outside the gene matches: 6. Germline CDR1 is SNHLY and CDR2 is FYNNEI. Full variable domain (outside the CDR3, taken from reference TRBV2 and TRBJ2-5): EPEVTQTPSHQVTQMGQEVILRCVPISNHLYFYWYRQILGQKVEFLVSFYNNEISEKSEIFDDQFSVERPDGSNFTLKIRSTKLEDSAMYFCASSGGTRGETQYFGPGTRLLVL.

This clonotype was observed a handful of times. The CDR3 DNA reads TGTGCCAGCAGCTTAGGTGGGACAGATTTCTCCTACGAGCAGTACTTC. Protein product: CASSLGGTDFSYEQYF. This chain connects TRBV7-9 to TRBJ2-7, with TRBD1 identical over 7 bases. The CDR3 contains 16 residues. The junction had 6 bases not matched to a gene; V was cut back by 1 base and J by 0 bases. Germline CDR1 reads SEHNR; CDR2 reads FQNEAQ (reference sequence). The variable domain in full, completed from reference TRBV7-9 and TRBJ2-7, reads DTGVSQNPRHKITKRGQNVTFRCDPISEHNRLYWYRQTLGQGPEFLTYFQNEAQLEKSRLLSDRFSAERPKGSFSTLEIQRTEQGDSAMYLCASSLGGTDFSYEQYFGPGTRLTVT.

The chain uses TRBV3-1 and TRBJ2-3; D is unclear. This CDR3 contains 12 residues. CDR1 and CDR2 from the germline V gene are LGHDT and YNNKEL (reference sequence). V was shortened by 4 bases and J by 5 bases, with 7 bases between the two germline ends. CDR3 in amino acids: CASSPHLDTQYF. The CDR3 region has the DNA TGTGCCAGCAGCCCCCACTTAGATACGCAGTATTTT.

This clonotype was recorded a few times. V gene TRBV7-6 combines with J gene TRBJ1-3, with D maybe TRBD1 (6 bases). The CDR3 is 16 residues long. V gave up 1 base and J gave up 0 bases, with 10 bases separating them. The germline V gene encodes CDR1 SGHVS and CDR2 FNYEAQ. This CDR3 reads CASSLGTDNSGNTIYF. The CDR3 bases are TGTGCCAGCAGCTTAGGGACAGACAACTCTGGAAACACCATATATTTT.

This clonotype was recorded many times. This chain links TRBV4-3 with TRBJ2-1; 8 bases map to TRBD2. Germline-derived CDR1 and CDR2 are LGHNA and YSLEER. The CDR3 spans 19 residues. With 0 bases clipped from V and 0 bases from J, the junction kept 10 bases outside the gene matches. CDR3 in DNA: TGCGCCAGCAGCCAAGATTCTCGGCCTAGCGGGTACTCCTACAATGAGCAGTTCTTC. Amino acids: CASSQDSRPSGYSYNEQFF.

This clonotype was recorded many times. The rearrangement joins TRBV12-3 or TRBV12-4 to TRBJ2-4, with TRBD2 matching over 7 bases. The CDR3 totals 16 residues. J gave up 3 bases and V 3 bases, and 8 bases lay outside the gene matches. CDR3 protein: CASSFGGGLGKNIQYF. CDR3 coding DNA: TGTGCCAGCAGTTTCGGGGGAGGGCTAGGCAAAAACATTCAGTACTTC.

This chain connects TRBV7-2 to TRBJ2-1, with TRBD1 matching over 7 bases. Germline lookup yields CDR1 SGHTA and CDR2 FQGNSA. The CDR3 length is 15 residues. V shed 0 bases, J shed 4 bases, and the junction held 3 bases outside the gene matches. The CDR3 DNA follows: TGTGCCAGCAGCTTAGCGGGACAGAGATACAATGAGCAGTTCTTC. Translating gives CASSLAGQRYNEQFF.

V and J are TRBV10-3 and TRBJ2-7, with TRBD1 as a possible D gene (6 bases). The CDR3 is made up of 13 amino acids. Germline V gene sequence: CDR1 ENHRY, CDR2 SYGVKD. The V end lost 4 bases, the J end lost 0 bases, and 7 bases lay between the germline ends. CDR3: CAISGDNSYEQYF. The CDR3, as DNA: TGTGCCATCAGTGGGGACAACTCCTACGAGCAGTACTTC.

This clonotype occurred many times. The rearrangement links TRBV5-1 to TRBJ2-4; possibly TRBD1 for D (5 bases). Between the trimmed V and J ends, which lost 0 bases and 7 bases, there was a span of 11 bases. This CDR3 is 14 amino acids long. The V gene's germline CDR1 is SGHRS and CDR2 YFSETQ. CDR3 in DNA: TGCGCCAGCAGCTTGGGTGACAGTTTGAACATTCAGTACTTC. Residues: CASSLGDSLNIQYF.

This clonotype showed up just a few times. This chain connects TRBV2 to TRBJ2-7, with D perhaps matching TRBD2 (5 bases). Per the germline V gene, CDR1 is SNHLY and CDR2 is FYNNEI. The germline V and J ends were trimmed by 7 bases and 3 bases, with 10 bases remaining between them. The CDR3 length is 12 residues. In DNA, the CDR3 is TGTGCCAGCATCGGGGAAGGCTACGAGCAGTACTTC. This gives the protein CASIGEGYEQYF. The full variable domain, completed using reference TRBV2 and TRBJ2-7, is EPEVTQTPSHQVTQMGQEVILRCVPISNHLYFYWYRQILGQKVEFLVSFYNNEISEKSEIFDDQFSVERPDGSNFTLKIRSTKLEDSAMYFCASIGEGYEQYFGPGTRLTVT.

The chain couples TRBV24-1 to TRBJ2-2; 7 bases line up with TRBD1. The CDR3 runs to 16 residues. Per the germline V gene, CDR1 is KGHDR and CDR2 is SFDVKD. The ends lost 2 bases at V and 0 bases at J; junction bases unmatched: 2. Here the CDR3 reads CATSDSGTANTGELFF. CDR3 sequence (DNA): TGTGCCACCAGTGATTCCGGGACAGCGAACACCGGGGAGCTGTTTTTT.

This clonotype was found a few times. CDR3 protein: CASSRPPALIGPEETQYF. The CDR3 nucleotides read TGTGCCAGCAGCAGACCCCCAGCCCTGATTGGCCCTGAAGAGACCCAGTACTTC. The rearrangement joins TRBV21-1 to TRBJ2-5; no check of the table's D call, TRBD2, against the DNA was made. TRBV21-1 is flagged as a pseudogene. This CDR3 is built from 18 residues.

The CDR3 DNA sequence: TGTGCCAGCAGTGACTTTCTGGGGAGCACTGAAGCTTTCTTT. This sequence encodes CASSDFLGSTEAFF. This sequence joins TRBV6-1 and TRBJ1-1; D remains unclear. Looked up from germline, CDR1 is MNHNS and CDR2 is SASEGT. Trimming took off 3 bases at V and 4 bases at J, with 12 bases between the two ends. The CDR3 has 14 residues.

The chain carries TRBV27 and TRBJ1-1; no definite D call. The CDR3 sequence is 14 residues long. The V gene lost 4 bases and the J gene lost 0 bases, with 9 bases spanning the gap. Germline V gene sequence: CDR1 MNHEY, CDR2 SMNVEV (reference sequence). The CDR3 is CASSSRDLNTEAFF. CDR3 sequence (DNA): TGTGCCAGCAGTTCCCGGGATCTGAACACTGAAGCTTTCTTT.

This clonotype was seen many times. The V and J genes are TRBV20-1 and TRBJ2-3; 9 bases line up with TRBD2. Germline CDR1 and CDR2: DFQATT and SNEGSKA (reference sequence). This CDR3 has 15 amino acids. The V and J ends lost 0 bases and 4 bases, in that order; junction bases with no gene match: 5. CDR3 region: CSARDEGLASDTQYF. The CDR3 DNA follows: TGCAGTGCTAGAGATGAGGGACTAGCCTCAGATACGCAGTATTTT.

This clonotype was seen repeatedly, ten times or more. The chain joins TRBV5-1 to TRBJ2-7; a possible D gene is TRBD2 (6 bases). CDR1 SGHRS and CDR2 YFSETQ come from the germline V gene. The CDR3 length is 13 residues. V lost 5 bases, J lost 2 bases, and 11 bases lay in between. The CDR3 DNA reads as TGCGCCAGCAGGGTGGCGGGAACCTACGAGCAGTACTTC. This encodes CASRVAGTYEQYF.